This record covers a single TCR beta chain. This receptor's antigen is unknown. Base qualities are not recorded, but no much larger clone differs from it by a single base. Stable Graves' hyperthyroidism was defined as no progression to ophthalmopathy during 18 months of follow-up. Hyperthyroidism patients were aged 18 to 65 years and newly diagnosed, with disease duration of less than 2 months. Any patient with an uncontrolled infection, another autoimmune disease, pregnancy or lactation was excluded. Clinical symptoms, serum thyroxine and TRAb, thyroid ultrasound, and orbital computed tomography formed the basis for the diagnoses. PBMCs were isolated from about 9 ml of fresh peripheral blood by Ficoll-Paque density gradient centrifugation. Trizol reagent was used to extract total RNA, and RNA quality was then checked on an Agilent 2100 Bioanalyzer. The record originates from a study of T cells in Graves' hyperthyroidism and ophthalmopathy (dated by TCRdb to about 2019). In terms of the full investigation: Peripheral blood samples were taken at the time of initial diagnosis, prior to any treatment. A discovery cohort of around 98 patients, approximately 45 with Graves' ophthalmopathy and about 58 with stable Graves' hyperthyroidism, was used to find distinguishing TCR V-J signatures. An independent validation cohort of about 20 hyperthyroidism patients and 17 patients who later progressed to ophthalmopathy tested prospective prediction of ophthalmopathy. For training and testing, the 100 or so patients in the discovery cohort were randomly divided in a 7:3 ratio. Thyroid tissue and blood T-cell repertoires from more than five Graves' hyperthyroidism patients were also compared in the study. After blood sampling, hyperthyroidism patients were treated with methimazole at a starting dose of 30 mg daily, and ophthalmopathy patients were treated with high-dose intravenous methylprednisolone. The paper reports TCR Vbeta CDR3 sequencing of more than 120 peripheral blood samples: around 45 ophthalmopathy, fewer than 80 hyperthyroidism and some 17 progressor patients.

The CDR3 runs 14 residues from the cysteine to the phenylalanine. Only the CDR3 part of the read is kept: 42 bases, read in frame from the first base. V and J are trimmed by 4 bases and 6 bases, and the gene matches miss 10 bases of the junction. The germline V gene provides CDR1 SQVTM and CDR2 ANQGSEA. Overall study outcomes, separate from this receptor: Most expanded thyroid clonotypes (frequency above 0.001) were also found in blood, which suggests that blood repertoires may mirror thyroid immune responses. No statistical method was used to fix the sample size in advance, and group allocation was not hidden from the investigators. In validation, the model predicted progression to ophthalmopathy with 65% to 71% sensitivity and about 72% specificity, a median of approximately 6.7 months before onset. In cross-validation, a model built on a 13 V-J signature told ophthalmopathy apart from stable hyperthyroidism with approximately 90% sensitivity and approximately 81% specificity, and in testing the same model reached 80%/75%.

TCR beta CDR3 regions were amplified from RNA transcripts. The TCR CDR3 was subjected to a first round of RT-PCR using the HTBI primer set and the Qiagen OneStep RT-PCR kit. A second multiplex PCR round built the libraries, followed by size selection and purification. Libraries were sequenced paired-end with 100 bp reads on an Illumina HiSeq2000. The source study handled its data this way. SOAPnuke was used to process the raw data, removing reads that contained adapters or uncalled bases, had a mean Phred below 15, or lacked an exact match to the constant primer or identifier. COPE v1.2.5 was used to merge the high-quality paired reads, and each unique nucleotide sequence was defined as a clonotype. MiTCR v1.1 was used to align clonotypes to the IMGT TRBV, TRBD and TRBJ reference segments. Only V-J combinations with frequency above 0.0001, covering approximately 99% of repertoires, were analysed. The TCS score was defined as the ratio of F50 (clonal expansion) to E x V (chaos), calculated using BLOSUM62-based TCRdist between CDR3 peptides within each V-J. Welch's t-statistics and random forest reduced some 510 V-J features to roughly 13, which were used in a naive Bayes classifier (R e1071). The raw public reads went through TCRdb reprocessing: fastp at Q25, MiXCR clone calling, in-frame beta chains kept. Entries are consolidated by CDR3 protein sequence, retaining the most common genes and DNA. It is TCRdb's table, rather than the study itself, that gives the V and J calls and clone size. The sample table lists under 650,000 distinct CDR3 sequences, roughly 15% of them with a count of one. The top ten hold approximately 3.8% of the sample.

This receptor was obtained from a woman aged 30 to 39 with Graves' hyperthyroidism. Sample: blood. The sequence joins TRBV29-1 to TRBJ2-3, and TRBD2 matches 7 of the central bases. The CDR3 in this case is CSVGIGGRSDTQYF. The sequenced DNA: TGCAGCGTTGGGATAGGCGGGAGAAGTGATACGCAGTATTTT.